The 28 T cell receptor beta chains below were found in one sample sequenced in a study of CD8+CD57+ T cells in acquired aplastic anemia. Genomic DNA, serving as template, underwent TCR beta VDJ and CDR3 profiling. TCRdb re-derived calls from the reads in MiXCR, one entry per CDR3 protein. This sample carries 100,000 to 150,000 distinct CDR3 sequences, about 48% of them seen once, and the ten largest clones take roughly 2.7%. Source material: sorted CD4+, CD8+, or CD8+CD57+ T cells (not recorded which) from PBMCs. All receptors derive from a human donor in good health, serving as a control.

This sequence joins TRBV7-9 and TRBJ2-7, with D tentatively TRBD1 (6 bases). Germline V CDR1 and CDR2: SEHNR, FQNEAQ (reference sequence). The V end was cut by 10 bases, the J end by 5 bases, with 21 bases between. CDR3 length: 14 amino acids. CDR3 loop: CATAPGHRPNEQYF. The CDR3, as DNA: TGTGCCACGGCTCCGGGACACCGGCCGAACGAGCAGTACTTC. Full variable domain (remainder filled in from reference TRBV7-9 and TRBJ2-7): DTGVSQNPRHKITKRGQNVTFRCDPISEHNRLYWYRQTLGQGPEFLTYFQNEAQLEKSRLLSDRFSAERPKGSFSTLEIQRTEQGDSAMYLCATAPGHRPNEQYFGPGTRLTVT.

The chain links TRBV5-1 to TRBJ2-6, with a possible D match to TRBD1 (6 bases). Trimming left V 4 bases short and J 4 bases short, with 12 bases between. Germline values: CDR1 SGHRS, CDR2 YFSETQ. The CDR3 sequence is 15 residues long. DNA of the CDR3: TGCGCCAGCAGCCTACAGGGCGCCGGGGCCAACGTCCTGACTTTC. Amino acid sequence: CASSLQGAGANVLTF. Full variable domain (outside the CDR3, taken from reference TRBV5-1 and TRBJ2-6): KAGVTQTPRYLIKTRGQQVTLSCSPISGHRSVSWYQQTPGQGLQFLFEYFSETQRNKGNFPGRFSGRQFSNSRSEMNVSTLELGDSALYLCASSLQGAGANVLTFGAGSRLTVL.

The chain is built from TRBV7-8 and TRBJ1-3; D gene unclear. The ends were cut back, 3 bases at V and 3 bases at J, with 0 bases in the middle. Looked up from germline, CDR1 is SGHVS and CDR2 is FQNEAQ. The CDR3 length is 11 residues. The CDR3 DNA follows: TGTGCCAGCAGCTTTGGAAACACCATATATTTT. This gives the protein CASSFGNTIYF.

The chain combines TRBV11-1 with TRBJ1-1, with TRBD1 matching over 7 bases. The V gene's germline CDR1 is SGHAT and CDR2 FQDESV (reference sequence). The junction had 9 bases not matched to a gene; V was cut back by 0 bases and J by 11 bases. The CDR3 extends over 14 amino acids. Here the CDR3 reads CASSLATGRPWAFF. The CDR3 DNA sequence: TGTGCCAGCAGCTTAGCGACAGGGAGACCTTGGGCTTTCTTT.

With regard to this clonotype: This may stem from a read error, because a much larger clone lies one nucleotide away. This chain uses TRBV4-3 with TRBJ1-4, with D perhaps matching TRBD1 (5 bases). This CDR3 has 15 amino acids. Germline values: CDR1 LGHNA, CDR2 YSLEER. CDR3 in amino acids: CASSQTGVTNEKPFF. The DNA for the CDR3 is TGCGCCAGCAGCCAAACAGGCGTAACTAATGAAAAACCGTTTTTT.

The rearrangement uses TRBV29-1 and TRBJ1-1; 7 nucleotides match TRBD1. J lost 1 base, V lost 2 bases, and 10 bases had no gene match. CDR1 is SQVTM, CDR2 ANQGSEA, per germline. The CDR3 totals 16 residues. The CDR3 spells CSVEPGQHDPNTEAFF. CDR3 coding DNA: TGCAGCGTTGAACCGGGACAGCACGACCCGAACACTGAAGCTTTCTTT.

The chain combines TRBV6-5 with TRBJ1-4; D gene ambiguous. CDR3 size: 14 residues. The V gene's germline CDR1 is MNHEY and CDR2 SVGAGI. The V gene lost 2 bases and the J gene lost 0 bases, with 4 bases spanning the gap. CDR3: CASSYDATNEKLFF. In DNA, the CDR3 is TGTGCCAGCAGTTACGACGCAACTAATGAAAAACTGTTTTTT.

The chain links TRBV2 to TRBJ1-2; D uncertain. Germline V gives CDR1 SNHLY, CDR2 FYNNEI. CDR3 length equals 15 residues. Trimming removed 8 bases at V and 1 base at J, with 17 bases between. DNA for the CDR3: TGTGCCAGCCGCCGAGACATTCAGGTTAACTATGGCTACACCTTC. It codes for CASRRDIQVNYGYTF.

The sample holds many counts of this clonotype. The chain uses TRBV6-5 and TRBJ1-2; 7 nucleotides match TRBD1. The CDR3 spans 17 residues. CDR1 is MNHEY, CDR2 SVGAGI, per germline. The junction had 15 bases not matched to a gene; V was cut back by 0 bases and J by 8 bases. CDR3 residues: CASSYSTGQLFGGGYTF. The DNA for the CDR3 is TGTGCCAGCAGTTACTCGACGGGACAGCTATTCGGAGGAGGCTACACCTTC.

This clonotype was counted at least ten times. The chain is built from TRBV2 and TRBJ2-2; D unresolved. CDR1 and CDR2 (germline): SNHLY, FYNNEI. V lost 2 bases, J lost 5 bases, and 3 bases lay in between. CDR3 length equals 12 residues. CDR3: CASSERTGELFF. The CDR3 nucleotides read TGTGCCAGCAGTGAAAGGACCGGGGAGCTGTTTTTT.

The genes are TRBV10-1 and TRBJ1-2, with a tentative D call TRBD1 (5 bases). Trimming pared 2 bases from V and 8 bases from J, leaving 12 bases between. The length of the CDR3 is 13 residues. The germline V gene has CDR1 WNHNN and CDR2 SYGVQD (reference sequence). The CDR3 DNA reads TGCGCCAGCAGTGAGGTGGAGGGGCGCGGCTACACCTTC. Protein sequence: CASSEVEGRGYTF.

This clonotype has at least ten counts. The gene calls are TRBV11-2 and TRBJ1-5; 12 bases line up with TRBD1. V was pared by 5 bases and J by 0 bases, with 8 bases of the junction left unmatched. Germline V lookup: CDR1 SGHAT, CDR2 FQNNGV. The CDR3 length is 18 residues. The CDR3 loop is CASSPGTGGLLSNQPQHF. In DNA form, the CDR3 reads TGTGCCAGCAGCCCCGGGACAGGGGGCCTCCTTAGCAATCAGCCCCAGCATTTT.

This sequence joins TRBV9 and TRBJ2-1, with 9 bases identical to TRBD1. This CDR3 has 15 residues. In germline, CDR1 is SGDLS, CDR2 YYNGEE. V dropped 4 bases and J dropped 8; count of bases not matched to a gene: 10. CDR3 sequence: CASSPIGTGLDEQFF. The CDR3 region has the DNA TGTGCCAGCAGCCCAATTGGGACAGGGTTGGATGAGCAGTTCTTC.

The chain uses TRBV10-2 and TRBJ2-1; D is perhaps TRBD2 (5 bases). Germline CDR1 and CDR2: WSHSY and SAAADI. This CDR3 is 18 amino acids long. Trimming cost V 0 bases and J 1 base, with 16 bases left between them. The CDR3 reads CASSESMLDLASYNEQFF. In nucleotides, the CDR3 is TGCGCCAGCAGTGAGTCGATGCTGGACTTAGCGTCCTACAATGAGCAGTTCTTC.

The rearrangement joins TRBV19 to TRBJ1-1; D unclear. CDR1 and CDR2 from the germline V gene are LNHDA and SQIVND (reference sequence). V was cut by 8 bases and J by 4 bases, with 17 bases left in between. CDR3 size: 14 residues. In DNA form, the CDR3 reads TGTGCCAGTTTTGGTGGGCCGCGGGGCACTGAAGCTTTCTTT. It codes for CASFGGPRGTEAFF.

Only a few counts were recorded for this clonotype. This rearrangement joins TRBV4-3 to TRBJ2-2; unclear D gene. Germline lookup yields CDR1 LGHNA and CDR2 YSLEER. V was clipped by 0 bases and J by 8 bases, with 10 bases between them. This CDR3 is built from 14 residues. CDR3 protein: CASSQESSWGELFF. DNA of the CDR3: TGCGCCAGCAGCCAAGAATCCTCTTGGGGGGAGCTGTTTTTT.

This clonotype appeared a single time. V and J are TRBV29-1 and TRBJ2-2; 7 bases line up with TRBD1. The V segment lost 5 bases and the J segment 3 bases; nucleotides outside the gene matches: 3. Germline V CDR1 and CDR2: SQVTM, ANQGSEA. The CDR3 length is 13 residues. DNA of the CDR3: TGCAGCGTTACAGGGGATTACACCGGGGAGCTGTTTTTT. It encodes CSVTGDYTGELFF.

The table lists this clonotype with many counts. The rearrangement uses TRBV3-1 and TRBJ2-7, with 8 bases fitting TRBD1. V trimming: 4 bases; J trimming: 1 base; junction bases outside the gene matches: 9. The CDR3 loop spans 16 amino acids. CDR1 and CDR2 from the germline V gene are LGHDT and YNNKEL (reference sequence). The CDR3 region is CASSPRGTGLSYEQYF. CDR3 sequence (DNA): TGTGCCAGCAGCCCTCGAGGGACAGGTTTATCCTACGAGCAGTACTTC.

This clonotype was detected ten times or more. The chain uses TRBV12-3 or TRBV12-4 and TRBJ2-3; 10 bases map to TRBD2. CDR3 size: 14 residues. V lost 6 bases, J lost 5 bases, and 5 bases stayed unmatched. The CDR3, as DNA: TGTGCCAGCAGGGCTAGCGGGGGAGGAGATACGCAGTATTTT. It codes for CASRASGGGDTQYF.

Notes on this clonotype: Germline and junction disagree at one end, which may indicate a read error. V usage is TRBV4-1 and J usage is TRBJ1-6; 8 nucleotides align to TRBD1. The CDR3 loop spans 14 amino acids. Germline assignment: CDR1 MGHRA and CDR2 YSYEKL. As DNA, the CDR3 is TGTGCCAGCAGCCCTCAGGGGGCGAATCCACCCCTCCACTTT. Protein product: CASSPQGANPPLHF.

The rearrangement uses TRBV7-2 and TRBJ1-1, with a tentative D call TRBD1 (5 bases). This CDR3 comprises 13 residues. CDR1 is SGHTA and CDR2 is FQGNSA in the germline V gene. V was trimmed by 1 base and J by 6 bases, leaving 9 bases between them. CDR3 loop: CASSLGGSAEAFF. In DNA form, the CDR3 reads TGTGCCAGCAGCTTAGGGGGGAGCGCTGAAGCTTTCTTT.

Details on this clonotype: This may arise from a read error, as a much more abundant clone is one base away. The chain employs TRBV7-2 and TRBJ2-2; D gene ambiguous. The CDR3 length is 17 residues. V was cut by 1 base and J by 1 base, with 13 bases left in between. The germline gives CDR1 SGHTA, CDR2 FQGNSA. CDR3 DNA: TGTGCCAGCAGCTTAGGGAGATGGCCTTTGAACACCGGGGAGCTGTTTTTT. Its protein product is CASSLGRWPLNTGELFF.

This clonotype was seen more than once but under ten times. The chain joins TRBV27 to TRBJ1-1; TRBD1 matches 7 bases. The CDR3 is 16 residues long. Germline values: CDR1 MNHEY, CDR2 SMNVEV (reference sequence). The V gene end was trimmed by 6 bases and the J gene end by 0 bases; junction bases not matched to a gene: 10. The CDR3 spells CASSLHRDRLNTEAFF. The DNA for the CDR3 is TGTGCCAGCAGCCTCCACCGGGACAGATTGAACACTGAAGCTTTCTTT.

The chain carries TRBV15 and TRBJ2-5; TRBD2 matches at 7 bases. This CDR3 comprises 13 residues. From germline, CDR1 is LNHNV and CDR2 YYDKDF (reference sequence). The J segment lost 5 bases and the V segment lost 3 bases, leaving 3 bases of the junction unmatched. This chain's CDR3 is CATSRALAETQYF. The CDR3 DNA reads TGTGCCACCAGCAGGGCACTAGCGGAGACCCAGTACTTC. Based on the CDR3 plus reference TRBV15 and TRBJ2-5, the full variable domain is DAMVIQNPRYQVTQFGKPVTLSCSQTLNHNVMYWYQQKSSQAPKLLFHYYDKDFNNEADTPDNFQSRRPNTSFCFLDIRSPGLGDTAMYLCATSRALAETQYFGPGTRLLVL.

V and J are TRBV5-5 and TRBJ1-6; D is perhaps TRBD1 (5 bases). This CDR3 is 16 amino acids long. CDR1 is SGHKS and CDR2 is YYEKEE in the germline V gene (reference sequence). V was shortened by 1 base and J by 7 bases, with 15 bases between the two germline ends. CDR3 DNA sequence: TGTGCCAGCAGCTTGTCGTCCTTTGGGGGGAATTCACCCCTCCACTTT. The encoded protein is CASSLSSFGGNSPLHF.

This clonotype was found many times. This chain uses TRBV19 with TRBJ2-1; tentatively, D is TRBD1 (7 bases). Trimming removed 7 bases from V and 6 bases from J, with 22 bases in between. In germline, CDR1 is LNHDA, CDR2 SQIVND (reference sequence). The CDR3 is made up of 16 amino acids. The CDR3 bases are TGTGCCAGTATAGGTCGTAGGGCAGGGGGGTTCAATGAGCAGTTCTTC. Protein product: CASIGRRAGGFNEQFF.

Turning to this clonotype: A junction end diverges from the germline sequence, so it may reflect a read error. The chain combines TRBV7-9 with TRBJ2-7, with D perhaps TRBD1 (5 bases). The CDR3 contains 13 residues. Germline CDR1 and CDR2: SEHNR and FQNEAQ (reference sequence). Here the CDR3 reads CVSSLGRDYEQYF. DNA of the CDR3: TGTGTCAGCAGCTTGGGGCGCGACTACGAGCAGTACTTC.

This clonotype occurred many times. V and J are TRBV20-1 and TRBJ1-2, with D unclear. Trimming took off 2 bases at V and 3 bases at J, with 16 bases between the two ends. The germline gives CDR1 DFQATT, CDR2 SNEGSKA (reference sequence). The CDR3 sequence is 15 residues long. The CDR3 DNA sequence: TGCAGTGCTAGAAGTCGGTTGTGGGGAGACTATGGCTACACCTTC. Its translation: CSARSRLWGDYGYTF.